Following are 30 T cell receptor beta chains from one sample sequenced in a study of blood T cell repertoires in COVID-19. Assay: immunoSEQ multiplex PCR; the TCRdb copy retains only in-frame clones and omits some. Among around 300,000 clones, around 86% were seen once, and the ten largest hold approximately 0.85%. Sequencing input: peripheral blood. These receptors all stem from a woman in her forties who had recovered from COVID-19.

The chain uses TRBV4-1 and TRBJ2-2; TRBD2 matches at 11 bases. The J segment lost 3 bases and the V segment lost 8 bases, leaving 8 bases of the junction unmatched. The CDR3 runs to 16 residues. CDR1 MGHRA and CDR2 YSYEKL come from the germline V gene. The CDR3 DNA is TGCGCCAGCCGGGGGCTAGCGGGAGGCGACACCGGGGAGCTGTTTTTT. This translates into CASRGLAGGDTGELFF.

The chain joins TRBV11-3 to TRBJ2-5, with 10 bases lining up with TRBD1. The J segment lost 3 bases and the V segment lost 6 bases, leaving 4 bases of the junction unmatched. Germline CDR1 SGHNT, CDR2 YENEEA. The CDR3 is 14 amino acids. The CDR3 sequence: CASRPGTGEETQYF. The CDR3 nucleotides read TGTGCCAGCAGACCCGGGACAGGGGAAGAGACCCAGTACTTC.

The gene calls are TRBV5-5 and TRBJ1-1, with 8 bases lining up with TRBD1. The germline V gene encodes CDR1 SGHKS and CDR2 YYEKEE (reference sequence). Trimming took 3 bases from V and 5 from J; bases not matched to a gene: 9. The CDR3 consists of 15 residues. CDR3 residues: CASSSEDRDWTEAFF. In DNA, the CDR3 is TGTGCCAGCAGCTCAGAGGACAGGGATTGGACTGAAGCTTTCTTT. The whole variable domain, remainder taken from reference TRBV5-5 and TRBJ1-1, is DAGVTQSPTHLIKTRGQQVTLRCSPISGHKSVSWYQQVLGQGPQFIFQYYEKEERGRGNFPDRFSARQFPNYSSELNVNALLLGDSALYLCASSSEDRDWTEAFFGQGTRLTVV.

This rearrangement joins TRBV5-4 to TRBJ2-7, with 16 bases fitting TRBD2. Germline-derived CDR1 and CDR2 are SGHNT and YYREEE (reference sequence). This CDR3 spans 19 amino acids. The V gene end was trimmed by 3 bases and the J gene end by 3 bases; junction bases not matched to a gene: 12. The CDR3 bases are TGTGCCAGCAGCTCCTACTTTGGGACTAGCGGGAGGGATCGCTACGAGCAGTACTTC. The encoded protein is CASSSYFGTSGRDRYEQYF. Supplemented by reference TRBV5-4 and TRBJ2-7, the full variable domain reads ETGVTQSPTHLIKTRGQQVTLRCSSQSGHNTVSWYQQALGQGPQFIFQYYREEENGRGNFPPRFSGLQFPNYSSELNVNALELDDSALYLCASSSYFGTSGRDRYEQYFGPGTRLTVT.

The chain uses TRBV10-3 and TRBJ2-2; 8 bases are a match to TRBD1. Germline CDR1 reads ENHRY; CDR2 reads SYGVKD. The CDR3 totals 14 residues. Trimming cost V 6 bases and J 6 bases; bases outside gene matches: 6. The CDR3: CAISPTGEAGELFF. The CDR3 bases are TGTGCCATCAGCCCGACAGGGGAGGCCGGGGAGCTGTTTTTT.

The chain links TRBV6-5 to TRBJ2-1, with D perhaps matching TRBD2 (6 bases). CDR1 is MNHEY, CDR2 SVGAGI, per germline. V was cut by 2 bases and J by 4 bases, with 12 bases left in between. The CDR3 loop spans 15 amino acids. The CDR3 DNA is TGTGCCAGCAGTTACGACACTAGCAGGTACAATGAGCAGTTCTTC. It yields the protein CASSYDTSRYNEQFF.

This sequence joins TRBV7-2 and TRBJ2-7, with 10 bases that match TRBD2. The J segment lost 3 bases and the V segment lost 7 bases, leaving 9 bases of the junction unmatched. This CDR3 region has 15 residues. Germline CDR1 and CDR2: SGHTA and FQGNSA. CDR3 protein: CASKEVAGGNYEQYF. The CDR3 DNA is TGTGCCAGCAAAGAAGTAGCGGGAGGAAACTACGAGCAGTACTTC.

This rearrangement joins TRBV9 to TRBJ1-1, with D possibly being TRBD1 (6 bases). Between the trimmed V and J ends, which lost 4 bases and 0 bases, there was a span of 13 bases. The CDR3 extends over 15 amino acids. Germline CDR1 and CDR2: SGDLS and YYNGEE. CDR3 amino acids: CASSHTAGVNTEAFF. The DNA of the CDR3 is TGTGCCAGCAGCCATACAGCAGGGGTGAACACTGAAGCTTTCTTT.

The CDR3 DNA reads as TGTGCCAGCAGTTTACAGGGTTTGGGCTACGAGCAGTACTTC. It specifies CASSLQGLGYEQYF. The chain recombines TRBV28 with TRBJ2-7; tentatively, D is TRBD1 (5 bases). Germline loops: CDR1 MDHEN, CDR2 SYDVKM. This CDR3 has 14 residues. V dropped 2 bases and J dropped 3 bases, with 11 bases sitting between them.

The chain combines TRBV18 with TRBJ1-2, with a possible D match to TRBD1 (6 bases). This CDR3 has 15 amino acids. In germline, CDR1 is KGHSH, CDR2 LQKENI. Between the trimmed V and J ends, which lost 3 bases and 7 bases, there was a span of 18 bases. CDR3 in DNA: TGTGCCAGCTCACCGTCCAGGGGCCAGCCGGGTGGCTACACCTTC. Amino acids: CASSPSRGQPGGYTF.

The chain has TRBV7-2 and TRBJ2-5; 8 bases map to TRBD1. Losses at the gene ends were 5 bases for V and 4 bases for J; bases not matched to a gene: 9. CDR3 size: 15 residues. Germline CDR1 SGHTA, CDR2 FQGNSA. The CDR3 nucleotides are TGTGCCAGCAGCCTTCAAGCAGGGGGCATAGAGACCCAGTACTTC. It encodes CASSLQAGGIETQYF.

The chain joins TRBV5-1 to TRBJ2-7; D is possibly TRBD1 (5 bases). The CDR3 has 14 residues. Trimming removed 0 bases from V and 0 bases from J, with 7 bases in between. CDR1 and CDR2 from the germline V gene are SGHRS and YFSETQ. For the CDR3, the DNA is TGCGCCAGCAGCTTGGGGACAACCTCCTACGAGCAGTACTTC. It is translated as CASSLGTTSYEQYF.

The CDR3 coding sequence is TGTGCCAGCAGCTTTGGTCTAGCGGGAGTTTTGACCAAAAACATTCAGTACTTC. Protein sequence: CASSFGLAGVLTKNIQYF. V is TRBV5-5 and J is TRBJ2-4; 10 nucleotides align to TRBD2. Germline assignment: CDR1 SGHKS and CDR2 YYEKEE (reference sequence). The junction had 10 bases not matched to a gene; V was cut back by 2 bases and J by 2 bases. The CDR3 covers 18 residues.

The sample holds one count of this clone. The chain joins TRBV3-1 (or the pseudogene TRBV3-2) to TRBJ2-1, with 10 bases matching TRBD2. Germline-derived CDR1 and CDR2 are LGHDT and YNNKEL (reference sequence). With 4 bases clipped from V and 1 base from J, the junction kept 1 base outside the gene matches. The CDR3 is 15 residues long. This chain's CDR3 is CASSLTSGSYNEQFF. The CDR3 DNA reads TGTGCCAGCAGCCTGACTAGCGGGTCCTACAATGAGCAGTTCTTC.

The J gene is TRBJ2-5, the V gene TRBV20-1; 10 positions match TRBD2. V was clipped by 3 bases and J by 2 bases; unmatched bases: 6. From germline, CDR1 is DFQATT and CDR2 SNEGSKA (reference sequence). The CDR3 is 15 amino acids. The CDR3 region is CSASPSGSPQETQYF. DNA of the CDR3: TGCAGTGCTAGTCCTAGCGGGAGCCCACAAGAGACCCAGTACTTC.

The genes are TRBV7-6 and TRBJ2-5, with TRBD2 matching over 10 bases. The CDR3 spans 16 residues. Looked up from germline, CDR1 is SGHVS and CDR2 is FNYEAQ. The trim removed 1 base at V and 2 bases at J, leaving 4 bases unmatched. The CDR3 protein is CASSLGLAGVQETQYF. The CDR3, as DNA: TGTGCCAGCAGCTTAGGACTAGCGGGCGTACAAGAGACCCAGTACTTC.

The chain links TRBV5-1 to TRBJ1-3; D might be TRBD1 (5 bases). The V gene's germline CDR1 is SGHRS and CDR2 YFSETQ. V lost 0 bases, J lost 3 bases, and 10 bases lay in between. CDR3 length equals 15 residues. The CDR3 loop is CASSLAGVGGNTIYF. Here the CDR3 DNA reads TGCGCCAGCAGCTTGGCGGGGGTCGGTGGAAACACCATATATTTT.

This chain uses TRBV10-3 with TRBJ2-5; 8 bases line up with TRBD1. Germline CDR1 is ENHRY and CDR2 is SYGVKD. V shed 6 bases and J 5 bases; nucleotides not matched to a gene: 5. This CDR3 contains 13 residues. CDR3 protein: CAIRDGQGETQYF. The CDR3 coding sequence is TGTGCCATCAGGGACGGACAGGGTGAGACCCAGTACTTC.

J is TRBJ1-2 and V is TRBV3-1 (or the pseudogene TRBV3-2); TRBD1 is a possible D gene (5 bases). The CDR3 has 12 amino acids. The V gene lost 5 bases and the J gene lost 5 bases, with 9 bases spanning the gap. Germline assignment: CDR1 LGHDT and CDR2 YNNKEL (reference sequence). The CDR3 region is CASSGRGYGYTF. As DNA, the CDR3 is TGTGCCAGCAGCGGGCGGGGGTATGGCTACACCTTC.

This clone was seen only a few times. V usage is TRBV7-9 and J usage is TRBJ2-2; 7 bases map to TRBD1. V was pared by 6 bases and J by 6 bases, with 10 bases of the junction left unmatched. Germline CDR1 SEHNR, CDR2 FQNEAQ (reference sequence). The CDR3 runs 15 residues. As DNA, the CDR3 is TGTGCCAGCAGATCGCCCGGGACAGTGGCCGGGGAGCTGTTTTTT. Its protein is CASRSPGTVAGELFF.

The chain employs TRBV6-1 and TRBJ2-2; a possible D gene is TRBD2 (5 bases). V was trimmed by 3 bases and J by 3 bases, leaving 8 bases between them. Germline V gene sequence: CDR1 MNHNS, CDR2 SASEGT. The CDR3 is made up of 14 amino acids. The CDR3 is CASSEGGYTGELFF. CDR3 nucleotide sequence: TGTGCCAGCAGTGAGGGCGGGTACACCGGGGAGCTGTTTTTT.

This chain connects TRBV18 to TRBJ2-3; D perhaps matches TRBD2 (5 bases). CDR1 is KGHSH and CDR2 is LQKENI in the germline V gene. The V end lost 4 bases, the J end lost 1 base, and 9 bases lay between the germline ends. The CDR3 has 14 amino acids. The CDR3 region has the DNA TGTGCCAGCTCACAGTCAGCGGGCACAGATACGCAGTATTTT. It is translated as CASSQSAGTDTQYF.

CDR3 amino acids: CASSPAPGGREPQHF. CDR3 sequence (DNA): TGTGCCAGCAGCCCAGCCCCGGGGGGCCGGGAGCCCCAGCATTTT. This chain connects TRBV9 to TRBJ1-5, with D perhaps matching TRBD1 (6 bases). This CDR3 is 15 amino acids long. Germline V gene sequence: CDR1 SGDLS, CDR2 YYNGEE. V lost 4 bases and J lost 8, with 19 bases in between.

This clone is a singleton in its sample. The CDR3 bases are TGTGCCAGCAGTTTGACCCCCCTAGTCCTCACCGGGGAGCTGTTTTTT. As protein: CASSLTPLVLTGELFF. The J gene is TRBJ2-2, the V gene TRBV27; D not resolved. This CDR3 spans 16 amino acids. The germline V gene encodes CDR1 MNHEY and CDR2 SMNVEV (reference sequence). Deletions cut 3 bases from V and 4 bases from J, with 15 bases between.

The V call is TRBV11-2, the J call TRBJ1-1; D is possibly TRBD1 (5 bases). The CDR3 is made up of 13 amino acids. Germline loops: CDR1 SGHAT, CDR2 FQNNGV. The ends were cut back, 6 bases at V and 1 base at J, with 9 bases in the middle. This CDR3 reads CASSLGGNTEAFF. CDR3 DNA: TGTGCCAGCAGTTTGGGGGGGAACACTGAAGCTTTCTTT.

The table lists this clone with a few counts. The genes are TRBV2 and TRBJ1-1; a weak D match, TRBD1 (5 bases). CDR1 and CDR2 (germline): SNHLY, FYNNEI. Trimming shortened V by 7 bases and J by 6 bases, and 12 bases separated the two germline ends. This CDR3 comprises 12 residues. The chain's CDR3 is CASTLSGAEAFF. The DNA for the CDR3 is TGTGCCAGCACCCTGTCGGGGGCTGAAGCTTTCTTT.

The chain links TRBV7-9 to TRBJ2-7; 10 nucleotides agree with TRBD2. Germline-derived CDR1 and CDR2 are SEHNR and FQNEAQ (reference sequence). The V gene end was trimmed by 3 bases and the J gene end by 2 bases; junction bases not matched to a gene: 10. The CDR3 is 17 amino acids. The chain's CDR3 is CASSLYLTSGTAYEQYF. Written as DNA, the CDR3 is TGTGCCAGCAGCTTGTACCTCACTAGCGGGACTGCCTACGAGCAGTACTTC.

The V and J genes are TRBV11-2 and TRBJ1-2; 7 bases map to TRBD1. The ends lost 1 base at V and 2 bases at J; junction bases unmatched: 7. The CDR3 length is 16 residues. In germline, CDR1 is SGHAT, CDR2 FQNNGV. Here the CDR3 reads CASSLAPYRGNYGYTF. The CDR3 DNA reads as TGTGCCAGCAGCTTAGCTCCCTACAGGGGCAACTATGGCTACACCTTC. The whole variable domain, remainder taken from reference TRBV11-2 and TRBJ1-2, is EAGVAQSPRYKIIEKRQSVAFWCNPISGHATLYWYQQILGQGPKLLIQFQNNGVVDDSQLPKDRFSAERLKGVDSTLKIQPAKLEDSAVYLCASSLAPYRGNYGYTFGSGTRLTVV.

The chain uses TRBV28 and TRBJ2-3, with D maybe TRBD1 (6 bases). The germline gives CDR1 MDHEN, CDR2 SYDVKM. This CDR3 has 15 amino acids. Trimming removed 6 bases from V and 3 bases from J, with 16 bases in between. CDR3 sequence: CASRLQGTGTDTQYF. Here the CDR3 DNA reads TGTGCCAGCAGATTGCAGGGGACGGGGACAGATACGCAGTATTTT.

As regards this clone: One junction end disagrees with the germline gene, perhaps due to a read error. CDR3 nucleotides: TGTGCCAGCAGGGAAGTCGACAGGAACACTGAAGCTTTCTTT. This translates into CASREVDRNTEAFF. This chain uses TRBV6-1 with TRBJ1-1; possible D gene TRBD1, 5 bases. Germline values: CDR1 MNHNS, CDR2 SASEGT. CDR3 length equals 14 residues.